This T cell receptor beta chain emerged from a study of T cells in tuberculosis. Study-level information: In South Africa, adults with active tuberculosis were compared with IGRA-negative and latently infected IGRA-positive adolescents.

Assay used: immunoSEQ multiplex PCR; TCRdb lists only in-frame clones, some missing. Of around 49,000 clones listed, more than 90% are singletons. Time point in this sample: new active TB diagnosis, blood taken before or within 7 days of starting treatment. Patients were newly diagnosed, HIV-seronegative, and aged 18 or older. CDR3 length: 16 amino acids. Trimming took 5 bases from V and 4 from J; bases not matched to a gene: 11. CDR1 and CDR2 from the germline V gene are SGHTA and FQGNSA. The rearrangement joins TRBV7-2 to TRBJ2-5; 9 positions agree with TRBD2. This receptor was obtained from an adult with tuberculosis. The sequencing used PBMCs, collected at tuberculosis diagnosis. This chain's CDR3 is CASSISLAGVTETQYF. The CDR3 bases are TGTGCCAGCAGCATCAGTTTAGCGGGAGTAACAGAGACCCAGTACTTC.